The clone carrying this TCR beta chain was observed a few times. Its antigen is not known. Of the isolated RNA, all was reverse transcribed, and so the sequenced material was expressed TCRB transcripts. Approximately 3.7 million reads per sample on average were obtained from naive, central memory and regulatory T cell samples. Sequenced by immunoSEQ multiplex PCR; TCRdb stores in-frame clones only, minus some. In the table there are 300,000 to 400,000 clones, around 10% of which are singletons. The data are from a study of beta chain features in type 1 diabetes. Study-wide results and caveats: Shortening that was moderate but significant affected the TCRB CDR3s of Type 1 diabetes patients in all four CD4+ subsets. Patients with type 1 diabetes showed fewer VDJ junction insertions and more deletions. Compared to healthy donors, patients appeared to have naive, central memory and Treg TCRB repertoires that were more alike.

Isolation of CD4+ naive, central memory, regulatory and stem cell-like memory cells was achieved by sorting via CD45RO/CCR7/CD25/CD127/CD95/CD27. The germline CDR1 and CDR2 sequences are SGHRS and YFSETQ. V was pared by 2 bases and J by 3 bases, with 12 bases between. The CDR3 is made up of 14 amino acids. The chain carries TRBV5-1 and TRBJ2-7, with D possibly TRBD2 on 6 matching bases. The sample consisted of central memory CD4+ T cells from blood. This sequence originates from a man younger than 40 with type 1 diabetes. CDR3 in amino acids: CASSLDSGNYEQYF. The CDR3 bases are TGCGCCAGCAGCTTAGATAGCGGCAACTACGAGCAGTACTTC.